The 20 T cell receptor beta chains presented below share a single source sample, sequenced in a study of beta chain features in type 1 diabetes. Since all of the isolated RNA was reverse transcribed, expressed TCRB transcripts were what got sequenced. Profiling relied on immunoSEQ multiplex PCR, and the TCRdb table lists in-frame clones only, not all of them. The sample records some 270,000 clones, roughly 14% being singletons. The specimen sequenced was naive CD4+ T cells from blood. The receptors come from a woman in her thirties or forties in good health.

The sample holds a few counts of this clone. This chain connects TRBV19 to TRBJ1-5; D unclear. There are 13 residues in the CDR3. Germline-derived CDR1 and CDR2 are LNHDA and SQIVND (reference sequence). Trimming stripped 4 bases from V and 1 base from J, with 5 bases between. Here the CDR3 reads CASSRQSNQPQHF. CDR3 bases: TGTGCCAGTAGTAGGCAAAGCAATCAGCCCCAGCATTTT.

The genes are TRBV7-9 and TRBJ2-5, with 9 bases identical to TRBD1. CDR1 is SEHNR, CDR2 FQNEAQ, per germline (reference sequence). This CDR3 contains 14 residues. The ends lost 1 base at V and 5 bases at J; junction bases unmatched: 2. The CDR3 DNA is TGTGCCAGCAGCTTAGGAACAGGGGGCGAGACCCAGTACTTC. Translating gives CASSLGTGGETQYF.

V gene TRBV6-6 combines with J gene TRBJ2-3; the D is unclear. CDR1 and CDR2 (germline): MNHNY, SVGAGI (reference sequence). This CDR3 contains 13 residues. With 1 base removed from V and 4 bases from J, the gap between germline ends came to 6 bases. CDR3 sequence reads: CASSYFVADTQYF. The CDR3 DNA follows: TGTGCCAGCAGTTACTTTGTCGCAGATACGCAGTATTTT.

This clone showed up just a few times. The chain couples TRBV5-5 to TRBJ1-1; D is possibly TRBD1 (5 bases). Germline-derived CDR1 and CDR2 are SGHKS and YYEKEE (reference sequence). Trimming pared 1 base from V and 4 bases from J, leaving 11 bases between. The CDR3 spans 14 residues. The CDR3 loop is CASSLWQGRTEAFF. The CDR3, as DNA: TGTGCCAGCAGCTTGTGGCAGGGCCGCACTGAAGCTTTCTTT.

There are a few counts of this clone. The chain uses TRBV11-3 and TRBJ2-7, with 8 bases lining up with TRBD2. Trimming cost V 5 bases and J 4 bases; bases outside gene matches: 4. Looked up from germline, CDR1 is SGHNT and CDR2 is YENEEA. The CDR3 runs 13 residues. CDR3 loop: CASSRGGQYEQYF. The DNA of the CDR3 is TGTGCCAGCAGCCGCGGGGGGCAGTACGAGCAGTACTTC.

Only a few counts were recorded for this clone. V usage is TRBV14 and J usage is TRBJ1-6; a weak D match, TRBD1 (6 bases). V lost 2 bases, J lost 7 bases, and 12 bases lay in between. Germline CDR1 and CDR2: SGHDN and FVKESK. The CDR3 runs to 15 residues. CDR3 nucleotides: TGTGCCAGCAGCCAATTCGGGGGGACAAATTCACCCCTCCACTTT. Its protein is CASSQFGGTNSPLHF.

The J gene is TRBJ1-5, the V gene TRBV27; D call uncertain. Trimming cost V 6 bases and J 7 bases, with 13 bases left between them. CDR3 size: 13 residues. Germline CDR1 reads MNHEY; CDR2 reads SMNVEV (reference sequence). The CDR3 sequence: CASSNLGSQPQHF. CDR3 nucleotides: TGTGCCAGCAGCAACCTGGGCAGCCAGCCCCAGCATTTT.

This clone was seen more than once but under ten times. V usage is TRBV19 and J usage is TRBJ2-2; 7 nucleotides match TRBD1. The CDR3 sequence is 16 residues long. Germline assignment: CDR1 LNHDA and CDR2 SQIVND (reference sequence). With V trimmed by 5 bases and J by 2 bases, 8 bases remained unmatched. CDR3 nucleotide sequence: TGTGCCAGTAGTCCCCAGGGACAGCCTAACACCGGGGAGCTGTTTTTT. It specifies CASSPQGQPNTGELFF.

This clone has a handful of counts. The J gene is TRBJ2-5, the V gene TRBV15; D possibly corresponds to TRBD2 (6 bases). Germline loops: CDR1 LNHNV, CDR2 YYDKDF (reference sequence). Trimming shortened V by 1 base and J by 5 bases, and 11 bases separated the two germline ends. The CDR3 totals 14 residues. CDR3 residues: CATSRGARGETQYF. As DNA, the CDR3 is TGTGCCACCAGCAGAGGGGCCCGGGGGGAGACCCAGTACTTC.

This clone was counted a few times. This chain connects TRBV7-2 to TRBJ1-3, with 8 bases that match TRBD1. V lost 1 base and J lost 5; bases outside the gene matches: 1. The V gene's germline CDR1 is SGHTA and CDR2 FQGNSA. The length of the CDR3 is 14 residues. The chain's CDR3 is CASSLGTGRNTIYF. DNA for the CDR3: TGTGCCAGCAGCTTAGGGACAGGGCGAAACACCATATATTTT.

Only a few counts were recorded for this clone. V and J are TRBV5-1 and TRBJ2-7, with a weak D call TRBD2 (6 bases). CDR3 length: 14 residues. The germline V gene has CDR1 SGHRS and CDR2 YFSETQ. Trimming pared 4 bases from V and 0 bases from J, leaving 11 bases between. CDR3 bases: TGCGCCAGCAGCGCCCGGGACTCCTCCTACGAGCAGTACTTC. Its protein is CASSARDSSYEQYF.

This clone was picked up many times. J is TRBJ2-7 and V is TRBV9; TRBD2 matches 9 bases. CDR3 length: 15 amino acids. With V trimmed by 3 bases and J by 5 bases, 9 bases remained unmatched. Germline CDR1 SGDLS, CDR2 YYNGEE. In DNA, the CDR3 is TGTGCCAGCAGCGGGACTCGCGGCGGGGGGGACGAGCAGTACTTC. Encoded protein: CASSGTRGGGDEQYF. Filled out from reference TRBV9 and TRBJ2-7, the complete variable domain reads DSGVTQTPKHLITATGQRVTLRCSPRSGDLSVYWYQQSLDQGLQFLIQYYNGEERAKGNILERFSAQQFPDLHSELNLSSLELGDSALYFCASSGTRGGGDEQYFGPGTRLTVT.

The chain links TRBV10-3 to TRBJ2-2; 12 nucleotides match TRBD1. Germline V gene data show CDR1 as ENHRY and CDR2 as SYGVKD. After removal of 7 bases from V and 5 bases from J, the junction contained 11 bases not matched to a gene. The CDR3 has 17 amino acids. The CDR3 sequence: CAITPTPGQGATGELFF. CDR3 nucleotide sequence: TGTGCCATCACCCCCACACCGGGACAGGGGGCGACCGGGGAGCTGTTTTTT.

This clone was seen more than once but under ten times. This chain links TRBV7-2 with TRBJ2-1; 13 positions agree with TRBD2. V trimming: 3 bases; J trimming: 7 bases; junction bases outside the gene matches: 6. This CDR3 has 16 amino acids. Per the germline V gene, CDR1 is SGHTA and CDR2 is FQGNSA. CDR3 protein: CASSLLKTSGGNEQFF. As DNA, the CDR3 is TGTGCCAGCAGCTTGTTAAAGACTAGCGGGGGGAATGAGCAGTTCTTC.

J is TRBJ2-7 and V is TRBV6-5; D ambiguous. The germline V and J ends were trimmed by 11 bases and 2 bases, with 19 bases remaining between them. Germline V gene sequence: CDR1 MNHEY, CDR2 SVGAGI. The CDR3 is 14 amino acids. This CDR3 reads CALPWAYTPYEQYF. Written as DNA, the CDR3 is TGTGCCCTACCTTGGGCCTACACTCCCTACGAGCAGTACTTC.

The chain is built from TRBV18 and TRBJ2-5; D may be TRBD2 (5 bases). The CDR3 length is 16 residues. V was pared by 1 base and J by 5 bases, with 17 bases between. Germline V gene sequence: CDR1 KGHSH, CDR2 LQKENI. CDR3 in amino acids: CASSPLRLAPLETQYF. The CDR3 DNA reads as TGTGCCAGCTCACCACTTCGGTTAGCGCCCTTGGAGACCCAGTACTTC.

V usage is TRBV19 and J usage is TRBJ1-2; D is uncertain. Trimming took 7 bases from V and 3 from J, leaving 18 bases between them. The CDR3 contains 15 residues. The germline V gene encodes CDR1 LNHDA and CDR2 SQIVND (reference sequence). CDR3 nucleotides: TGTGCCAGTATGGATGCGCAGCTAGATCACTATGGCTACACCTTC. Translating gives CASMDAQLDHYGYTF.

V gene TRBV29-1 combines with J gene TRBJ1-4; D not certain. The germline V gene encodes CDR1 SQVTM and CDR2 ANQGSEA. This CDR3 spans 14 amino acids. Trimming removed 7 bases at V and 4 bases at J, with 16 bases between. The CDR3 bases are TGCAGCGCCCGAGCGAGACTGAGTAATGAAAAACTGTTTTTT. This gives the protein CSARARLSNEKLFF. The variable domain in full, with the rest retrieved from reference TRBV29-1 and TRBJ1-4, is SAVISQKPSRDICQRGTSLTIQCQVDSQVTMMFWYRQQPGQSLTLIATANQGSEATYESGFVIDKFPISRPNLTFSTLTVSNMSPEDSSIYLCSARARLSNEKLFFGSGTQLSVL.

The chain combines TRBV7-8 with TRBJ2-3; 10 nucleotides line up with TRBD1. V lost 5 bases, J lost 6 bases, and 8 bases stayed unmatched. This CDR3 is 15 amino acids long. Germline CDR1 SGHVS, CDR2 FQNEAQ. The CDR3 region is CASSAGQGVGDTQYF. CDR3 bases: TGTGCCAGCAGCGCAGGACAGGGGGTGGGGGATACGCAGTATTTT.

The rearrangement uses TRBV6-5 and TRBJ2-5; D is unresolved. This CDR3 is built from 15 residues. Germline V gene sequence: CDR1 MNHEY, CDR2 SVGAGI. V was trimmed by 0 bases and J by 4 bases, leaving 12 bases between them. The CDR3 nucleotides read TGTGCCAGCAGTTACTCGGGCCTCCTGGGAGAGACCCAGTACTTC. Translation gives CASSYSGLLGETQYF.